This T cell receptor (beta chain) was sequenced in a study of blood T cell repertoires in COVID-19. Study-level information: Samples representing acute and convalescent COVID-19 were sourced from the United States, Italy and Spain. The cDNA or gDNA used as material had been derived from T cells, B-cell-depleted T cells, or PBMCs.

Per the original methods: Reference gene primer amplification gave nucleated cell count estimates. TCRdb keeps only in-frame clones here, not all; method: immunoSEQ multiplex PCR. Clone size and the V and J calls come from that table; the DNA yielded D and trimming. The data hold around 200,000 clones, with 86% observed a single time. This sequence originates from a woman between 45 and 60 years old with acute or convalescent COVID-19. The sequenced sample consisted of peripheral blood.

DNA for the CDR3: TGCAGTGCTAGTAGGAGCGGGGGGGGTACGCAGTATTTT. Its translation: CSASRSGGGTQYF. The genes are TRBV20-1 and TRBJ2-3; 10 nucleotides align to TRBD2. The germline V gene encodes CDR1 DFQATT and CDR2 SNEGSKA (reference sequence). V lost 3 bases, J lost 8 bases, and 5 bases stayed unmatched. This CDR3 is built from 13 residues.